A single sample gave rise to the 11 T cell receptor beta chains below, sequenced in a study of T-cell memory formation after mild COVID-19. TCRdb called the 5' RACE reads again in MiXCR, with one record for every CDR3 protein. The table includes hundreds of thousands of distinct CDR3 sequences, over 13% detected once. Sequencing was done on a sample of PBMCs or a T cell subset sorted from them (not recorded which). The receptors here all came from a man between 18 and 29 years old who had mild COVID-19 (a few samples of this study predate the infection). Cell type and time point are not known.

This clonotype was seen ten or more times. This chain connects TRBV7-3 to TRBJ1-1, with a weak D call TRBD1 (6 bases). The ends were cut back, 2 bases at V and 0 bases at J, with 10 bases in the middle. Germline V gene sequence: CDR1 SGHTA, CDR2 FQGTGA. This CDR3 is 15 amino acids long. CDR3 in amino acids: CASSLGGTVNTEAFF. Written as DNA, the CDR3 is TGTGCCAGCAGCTTAGGGGGCACGGTGAACACTGAAGCTTTCTTT.

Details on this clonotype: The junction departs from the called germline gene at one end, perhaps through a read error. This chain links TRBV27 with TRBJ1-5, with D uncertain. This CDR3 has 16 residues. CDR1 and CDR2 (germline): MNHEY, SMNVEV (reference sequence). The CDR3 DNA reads TGTGACAGCAGCCGCATAATAGGCCCAGATAGGCAGCCCCAGCATTTT. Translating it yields CDSSRIIGPDRQPQHF.

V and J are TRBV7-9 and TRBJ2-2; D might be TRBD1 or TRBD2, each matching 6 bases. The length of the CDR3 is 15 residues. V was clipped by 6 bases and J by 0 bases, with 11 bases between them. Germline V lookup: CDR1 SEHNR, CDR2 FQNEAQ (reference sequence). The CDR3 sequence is CASRGGPPNTGELFF. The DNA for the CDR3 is TGTGCCAGCAGGGGGGGCCCGCCGAACACCGGGGAGCTGTTTTTT.

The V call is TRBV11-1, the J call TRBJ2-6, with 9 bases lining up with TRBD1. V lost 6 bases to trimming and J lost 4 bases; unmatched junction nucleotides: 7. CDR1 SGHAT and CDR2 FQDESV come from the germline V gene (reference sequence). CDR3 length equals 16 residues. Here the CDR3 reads CASRRKQGAGANVLTF. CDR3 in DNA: TGTGCCAGCAGAAGAAAACAGGGGGCGGGGGCCAACGTCCTGACTTTC.

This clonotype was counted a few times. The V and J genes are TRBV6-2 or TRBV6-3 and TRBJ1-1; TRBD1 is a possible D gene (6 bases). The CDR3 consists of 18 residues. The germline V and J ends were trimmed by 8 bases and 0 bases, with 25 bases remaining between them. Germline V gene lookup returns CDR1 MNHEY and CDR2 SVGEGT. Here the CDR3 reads CASPPDSTTWPLNTEAFF. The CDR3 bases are TGTGCCAGCCCCCCGGACAGTACTACTTGGCCACTGAACACTGAAGCTTTCTTT.

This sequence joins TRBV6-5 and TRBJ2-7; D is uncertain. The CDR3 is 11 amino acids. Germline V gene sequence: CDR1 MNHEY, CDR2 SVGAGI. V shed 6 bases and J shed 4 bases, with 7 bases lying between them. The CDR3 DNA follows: TGTGCCAGCAGAAGGGATTACGAGCAGTACTTC. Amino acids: CASRRDYEQYF.

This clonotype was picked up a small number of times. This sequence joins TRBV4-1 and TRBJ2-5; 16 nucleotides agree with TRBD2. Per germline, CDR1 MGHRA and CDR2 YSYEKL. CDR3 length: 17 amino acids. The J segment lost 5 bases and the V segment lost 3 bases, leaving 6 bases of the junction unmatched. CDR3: CASSQGLAGGLDETQYF. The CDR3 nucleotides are TGCGCCAGCAGCCAGGGACTAGCGGGGGGGCTTGACGAGACCCAGTACTTC.

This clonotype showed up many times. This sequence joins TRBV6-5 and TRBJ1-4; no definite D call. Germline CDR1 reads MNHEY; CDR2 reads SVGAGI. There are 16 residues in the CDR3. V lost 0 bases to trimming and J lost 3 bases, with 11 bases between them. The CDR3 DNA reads TGTGCCAGCAGTTACTCGCTTCAGGCCCCTAATGAAAAACTGTTTTTT. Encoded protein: CASSYSLQAPNEKLFF.

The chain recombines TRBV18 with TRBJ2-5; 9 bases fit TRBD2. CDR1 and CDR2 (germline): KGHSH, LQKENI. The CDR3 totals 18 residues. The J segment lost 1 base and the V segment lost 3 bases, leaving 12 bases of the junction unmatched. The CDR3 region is CASSPISLAGLIQETQYF. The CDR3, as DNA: TGTGCCAGCTCACCGATCAGTCTAGCGGGGCTAATCCAAGAGACCCAGTACTTC.

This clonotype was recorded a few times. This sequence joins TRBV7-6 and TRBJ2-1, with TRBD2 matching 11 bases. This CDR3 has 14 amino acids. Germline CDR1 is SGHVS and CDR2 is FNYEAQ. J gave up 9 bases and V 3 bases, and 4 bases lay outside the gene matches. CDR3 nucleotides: TGTGCCAGCAGCTTTCTAGCGGGGGGCGCTGAGCAGTTCTTC. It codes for CASSFLAGGAEQFF.

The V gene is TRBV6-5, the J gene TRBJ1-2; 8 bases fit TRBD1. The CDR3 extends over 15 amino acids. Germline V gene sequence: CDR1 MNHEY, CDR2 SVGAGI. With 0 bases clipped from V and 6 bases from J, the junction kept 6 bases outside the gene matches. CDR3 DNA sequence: TGTGCCAGCAGTTACTCAGGTGCCAGGGGGCATGGCTACACCTTC. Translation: CASSYSGARGHGYTF.